This T cell receptor (beta chain) was captured in a study of blood T cells in healthy people across ages. This clonotype has only a few counts. A sample-barcoded 5' primer and a J-beta primer mix were used in a second PCR of roughly 7 to 11 cycles. MiXCR was run by TCRdb on the 5' RACE reads, yielding one entry per CDR3 protein. The profile covers around 500,000 distinct CDR3 sequences, with roughly a quarter appearing a single time and under 4.5% taken by the ten largest. The V end lost 0 bases, the J end lost 2 bases, and 7 bases lay between the germline ends. There are 15 residues in the CDR3. Germline V gives CDR1 ENHRY, CDR2 SYGVKD. The same data also contributed to another study, on T cells of mothers and their children.

Sequenced: blood. The chain carries TRBV10-3 and TRBJ2-2; D is ambiguous. The sequence derives from a boy aged 2-9 years in good health. The CDR3 reads CAISESGPNTGELFF. CDR3 coding DNA: TGTGCCATCAGTGAGTCAGGCCCAAACACCGGGGAGCTGTTTTTT.